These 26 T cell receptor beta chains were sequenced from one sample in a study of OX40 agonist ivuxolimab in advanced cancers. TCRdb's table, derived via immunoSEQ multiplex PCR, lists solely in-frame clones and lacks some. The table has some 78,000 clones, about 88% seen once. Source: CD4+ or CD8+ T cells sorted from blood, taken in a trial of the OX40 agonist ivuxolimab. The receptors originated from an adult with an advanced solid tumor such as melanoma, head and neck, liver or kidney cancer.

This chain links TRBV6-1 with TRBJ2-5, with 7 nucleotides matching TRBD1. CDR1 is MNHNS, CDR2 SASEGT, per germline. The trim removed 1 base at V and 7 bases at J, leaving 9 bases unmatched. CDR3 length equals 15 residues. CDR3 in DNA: TGTGCCAGCAGTGAAGGAGGGACAGCTCGGGGGACCCAGTACTTC. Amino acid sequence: CASSEGGTARGTQYF.

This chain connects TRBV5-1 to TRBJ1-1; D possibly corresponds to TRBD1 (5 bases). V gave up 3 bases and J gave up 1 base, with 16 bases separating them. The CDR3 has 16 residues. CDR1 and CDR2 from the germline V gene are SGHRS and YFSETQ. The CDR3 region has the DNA TGCGCCAGCAGCTCCCTTACCGGGACGGGGAACACTGAAGCTTTCTTT. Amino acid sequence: CASSSLTGTGNTEAFF.

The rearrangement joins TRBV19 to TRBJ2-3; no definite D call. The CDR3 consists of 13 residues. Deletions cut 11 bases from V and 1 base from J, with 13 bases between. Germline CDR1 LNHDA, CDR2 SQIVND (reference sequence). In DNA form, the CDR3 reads TGTGCCTCGAGAAACATGGGCACAGATACGCAGTATTTT. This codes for CASRNMGTDTQYF. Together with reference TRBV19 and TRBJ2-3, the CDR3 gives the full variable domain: DGGITQSPKYLFRKEGQNVTLSCEQNLNHDAMYWYRQDPGQGLRLIYYSQIVNDFQKGDIAEGYSVSREKKESFPLTVTSAQKNPTAFYLCASRNMGTDTQYFGPGTRLTVL.

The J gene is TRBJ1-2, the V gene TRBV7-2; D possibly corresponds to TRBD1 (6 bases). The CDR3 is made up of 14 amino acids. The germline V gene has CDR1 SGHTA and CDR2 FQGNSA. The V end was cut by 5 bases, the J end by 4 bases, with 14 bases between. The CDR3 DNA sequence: TGTGCCAGCAGCCTACAGGGAGGGGGCTATGGCTACACCTTC. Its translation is CASSLQGGGYGYTF.

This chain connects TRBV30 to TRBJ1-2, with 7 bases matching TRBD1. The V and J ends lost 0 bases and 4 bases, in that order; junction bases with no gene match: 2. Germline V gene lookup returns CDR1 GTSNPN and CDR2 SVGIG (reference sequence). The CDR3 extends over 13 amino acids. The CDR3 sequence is CAWSVKGAYGYTF. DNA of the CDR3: TGTGCCTGGAGTGTAAAGGGGGCCTATGGCTACACCTTC. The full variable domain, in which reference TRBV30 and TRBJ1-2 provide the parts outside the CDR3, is SQTIHQWPATLVQPVGSPLSLECTVEGTSNPNLYWYRQAAGRGLQLLFYSVGIGQISSEVPQNLSASRPQDRQFILSSKKLLLSDSGFYLCAWSVKGAYGYTFGSGTRLTVV.

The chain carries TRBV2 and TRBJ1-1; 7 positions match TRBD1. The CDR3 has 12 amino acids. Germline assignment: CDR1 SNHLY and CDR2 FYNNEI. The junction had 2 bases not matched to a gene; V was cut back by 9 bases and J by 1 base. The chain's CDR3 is CARRTGNTEAFF. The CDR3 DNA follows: TGTGCCAGACGGACAGGGAACACTGAAGCTTTCTTT.

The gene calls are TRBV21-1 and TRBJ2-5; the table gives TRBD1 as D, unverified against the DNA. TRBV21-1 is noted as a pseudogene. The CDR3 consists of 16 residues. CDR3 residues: CASSIRQGPYQETQYF. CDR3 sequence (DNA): TGTGCCAGCAGCATCCGACAGGGGCCCTACCAAGAGACCCAGTACTTC.

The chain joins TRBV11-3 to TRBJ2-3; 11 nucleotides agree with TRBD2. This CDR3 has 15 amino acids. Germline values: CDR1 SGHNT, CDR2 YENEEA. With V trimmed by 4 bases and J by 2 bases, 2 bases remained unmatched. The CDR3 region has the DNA TGTGCCAGCAGCTGGGGACTAGCGGACACAGATACGCAGTATTTT. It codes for CASSWGLADTDTQYF.

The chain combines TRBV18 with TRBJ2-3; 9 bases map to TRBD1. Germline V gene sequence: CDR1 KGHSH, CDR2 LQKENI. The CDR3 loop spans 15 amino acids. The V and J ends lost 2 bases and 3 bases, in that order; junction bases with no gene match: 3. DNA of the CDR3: TGTGCCAGCTCACCATTCGGGACAGGGACAGATACGCAGTATTTT. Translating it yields CASSPFGTGTDTQYF.

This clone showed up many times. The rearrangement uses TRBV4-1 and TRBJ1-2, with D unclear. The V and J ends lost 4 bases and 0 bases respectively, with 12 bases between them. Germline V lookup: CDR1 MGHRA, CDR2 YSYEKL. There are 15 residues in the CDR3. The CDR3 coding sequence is TGCGCCAGCAGCCTAGACCGGCTGACTAACTATGGCTACACCTTC. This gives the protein CASSLDRLTNYGYTF.

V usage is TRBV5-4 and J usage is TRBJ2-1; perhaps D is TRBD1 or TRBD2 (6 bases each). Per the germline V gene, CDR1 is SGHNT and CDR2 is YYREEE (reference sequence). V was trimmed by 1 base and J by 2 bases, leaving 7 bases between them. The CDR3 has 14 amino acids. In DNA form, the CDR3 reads TGTGCCAGCAGCTTGAGGGGGGCCTACAATGAGCAGTTCTTC. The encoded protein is CASSLRGAYNEQFF.

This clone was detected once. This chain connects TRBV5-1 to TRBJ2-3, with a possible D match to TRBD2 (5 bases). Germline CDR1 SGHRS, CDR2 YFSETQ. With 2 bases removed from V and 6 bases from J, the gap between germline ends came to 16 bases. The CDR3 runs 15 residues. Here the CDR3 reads CASSFSGEGADTQYF. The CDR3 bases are TGCGCCAGCAGCTTCTCCGGGGAAGGCGCGGATACGCAGTATTTT.

CDR3 DNA sequence: TGTGCCATCAGTGAGACGGGGGGCAATCAGCCCCAGCATTTT. This codes for CAISETGGNQPQHF. V and J are TRBV10-3 and TRBJ1-5; D possibly corresponds to TRBD1 (5 bases). CDR1 is ENHRY, CDR2 SYGVKD, per germline. This CDR3 is built from 14 residues. V shed 2 bases and J shed 2 bases, with 7 bases lying between them.

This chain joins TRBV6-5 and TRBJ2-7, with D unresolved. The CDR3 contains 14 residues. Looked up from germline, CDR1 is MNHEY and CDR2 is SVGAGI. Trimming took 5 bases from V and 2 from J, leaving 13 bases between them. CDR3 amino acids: CASSVLTTTYEQYF. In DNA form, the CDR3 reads TGTGCCAGCAGTGTACTCACTACGACCTACGAGCAGTACTTC.

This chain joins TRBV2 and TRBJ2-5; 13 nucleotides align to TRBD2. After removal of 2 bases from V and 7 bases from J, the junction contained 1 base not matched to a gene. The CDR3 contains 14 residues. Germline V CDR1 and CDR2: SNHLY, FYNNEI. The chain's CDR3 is CASSERTSGGTQYF. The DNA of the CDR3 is TGTGCCAGCAGTGAAAGGACTAGCGGGGGGACCCAGTACTTC.

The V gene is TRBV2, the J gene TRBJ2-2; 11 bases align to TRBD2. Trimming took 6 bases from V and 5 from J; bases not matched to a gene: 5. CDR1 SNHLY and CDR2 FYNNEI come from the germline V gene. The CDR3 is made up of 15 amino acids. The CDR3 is CASRGLAVTTGELFF. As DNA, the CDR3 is TGTGCCAGCAGGGGACTAGCGGTTACTACCGGGGAGCTGTTTTTT.

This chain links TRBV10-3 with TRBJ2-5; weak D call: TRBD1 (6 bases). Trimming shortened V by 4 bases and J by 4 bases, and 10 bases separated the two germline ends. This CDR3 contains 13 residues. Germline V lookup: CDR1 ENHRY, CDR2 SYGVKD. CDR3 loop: CAISGGQLETQYF. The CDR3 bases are TGTGCCATCAGTGGGGGGCAGTTAGAGACCCAGTACTTC.

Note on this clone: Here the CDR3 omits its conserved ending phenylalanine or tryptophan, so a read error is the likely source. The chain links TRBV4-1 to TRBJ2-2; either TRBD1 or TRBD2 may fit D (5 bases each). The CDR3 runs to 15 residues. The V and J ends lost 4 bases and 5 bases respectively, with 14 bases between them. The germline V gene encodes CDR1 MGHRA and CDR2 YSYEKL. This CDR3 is CASSRTGPSTGELFS. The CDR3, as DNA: TGCGCCAGCAGCCGAACGGGGCCTTCGACCGGGGAGCTGTTTTCT.

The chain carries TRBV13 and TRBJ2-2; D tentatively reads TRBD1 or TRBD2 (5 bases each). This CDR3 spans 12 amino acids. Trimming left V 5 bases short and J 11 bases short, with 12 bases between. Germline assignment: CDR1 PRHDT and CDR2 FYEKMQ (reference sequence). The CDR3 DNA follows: TGTGCCAGCAGCCAAGACCGGGGCGAGCTGTTTTTT. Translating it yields CASSQDRGELFF.

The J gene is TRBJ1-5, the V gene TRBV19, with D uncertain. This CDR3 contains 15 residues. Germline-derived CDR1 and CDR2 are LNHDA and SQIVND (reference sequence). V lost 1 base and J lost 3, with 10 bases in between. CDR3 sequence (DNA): TGTGCCAGTAGTATAGGTAGCAGATTCAATCAGCCCCAGCATTTT. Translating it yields CASSIGSRFNQPQHF. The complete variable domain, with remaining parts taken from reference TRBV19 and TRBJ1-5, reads DGGITQSPKYLFRKEGQNVTLSCEQNLNHDAMYWYRQDPGQGLRLIYYSQIVNDFQKGDIAEGYSVSREKKESFPLTVTSAQKNPTAFYLCASSIGSRFNQPQHFGDGTRLSIL.

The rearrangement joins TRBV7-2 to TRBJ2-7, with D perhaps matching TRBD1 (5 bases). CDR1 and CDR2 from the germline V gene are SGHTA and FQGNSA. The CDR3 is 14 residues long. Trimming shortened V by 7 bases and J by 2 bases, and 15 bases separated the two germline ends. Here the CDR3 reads CASMLAGLAYEQYF. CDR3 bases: TGTGCCAGCATGCTTGCAGGGTTAGCCTACGAGCAGTACTTC.

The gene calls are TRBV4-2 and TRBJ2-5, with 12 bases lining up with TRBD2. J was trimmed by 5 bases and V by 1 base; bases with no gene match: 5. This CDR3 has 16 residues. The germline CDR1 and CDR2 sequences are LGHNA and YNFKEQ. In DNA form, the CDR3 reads TGTGCCAGCAGCCAAGGGACTAGCGGGACGAGGGAGACCCAGTACTTC. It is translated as CASSQGTSGTRETQYF.

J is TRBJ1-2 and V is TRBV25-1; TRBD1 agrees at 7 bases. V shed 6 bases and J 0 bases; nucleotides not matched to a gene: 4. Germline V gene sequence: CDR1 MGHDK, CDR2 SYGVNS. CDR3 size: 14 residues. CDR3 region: CASSGDSTNYGYTF. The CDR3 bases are TGTGCCAGCAGCGGGGACAGCACTAACTATGGCTACACCTTC.

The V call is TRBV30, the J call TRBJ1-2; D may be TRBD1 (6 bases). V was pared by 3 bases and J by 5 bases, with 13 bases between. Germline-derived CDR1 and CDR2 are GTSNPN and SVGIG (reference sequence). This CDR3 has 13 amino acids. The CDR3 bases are TGTGCCTGGAGCAGGGGATTTGGTTATGGCTACACCTTC. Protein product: CAWSRGFGYGYTF.

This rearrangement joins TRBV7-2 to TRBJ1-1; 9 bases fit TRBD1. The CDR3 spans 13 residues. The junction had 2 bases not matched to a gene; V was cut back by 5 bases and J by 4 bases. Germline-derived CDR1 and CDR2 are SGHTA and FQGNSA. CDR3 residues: CASSRQGGTEAFF. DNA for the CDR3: TGTGCCAGCAGCAGACAGGGGGGCACTGAAGCTTTCTTT.

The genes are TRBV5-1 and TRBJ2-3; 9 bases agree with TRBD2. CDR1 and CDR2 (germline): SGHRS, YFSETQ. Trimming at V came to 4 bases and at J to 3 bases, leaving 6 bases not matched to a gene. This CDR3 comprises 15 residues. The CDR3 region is CASSAGLATTDTQYF. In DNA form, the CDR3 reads TGCGCCAGCAGCGCCGGACTAGCGACAACAGATACGCAGTATTTT.